This TCR beta chain is from a study of T cell repertoires in cytomegalovirus infection. Study overall: Public TCR beta signatures marked donors with CMV infection and the matching HLA.

One entry per CDR3 protein results from TCRdb running MiXCR on the reads. The sample carries 250,000 to 300,000 distinct CDR3 sequences, roughly 13% recorded once. About this clonotype: What it binds is not known.

General observations from the study: Cumulated frequencies of public TCR beta families served to identify carriers of CMV plus the relevant HLA. CMV-specific HLA-C-restricted TCR beta clonotypes dominated the ex vivo response.

The sample comprised PBMCs. This TCR came from a human donor in good health (CMV status not recorded). Some clones in this sample may be carry-over from other donors' samples.

The CDR3 DNA reads TGTGCCAGCAGCTTAACTCCAGAACAGCCCCAGCATTTT. Its protein is CASSLTPEQPQHF. J is TRBJ1-5 and V is TRBV7-3; D call uncertain. Deletions cut 0 bases from V and 7 bases from J, with 7 bases between. The V gene's germline CDR1 is SGHTA and CDR2 FQGTGA. The CDR3 totals 13 residues.